Each of the 6 T cell receptor beta chains below was sequenced from the same sample in a study of blood T cell repertoires in COVID-19. The data were produced by immunoSEQ multiplex PCR, yet TCRdb's version contains in-frame clones alone and is incomplete. The data show approximately 230,000 clones, around nine tenths seen once. Sequencing was carried out using PBMCs or T cells enriched from blood (not recorded which). The source is a young woman who had recovered from COVID-19.

The chain carries TRBV7-9 and TRBJ1-6, with D perhaps TRBD1 (6 bases). Trimming shortened V by 1 base and J by 9 bases, and 19 bases separated the two germline ends. CDR3 size: 17 residues. In germline, CDR1 is SEHNR, CDR2 FQNEAQ (reference sequence). The CDR3 nucleotides are TGTGCCAGCAGCTTAGGATACGTAGGACAGTCCCGTTCACCCCTCCACTTT. Amino acid sequence: CASSLGYVGQSRSPLHF.

V is TRBV4-1 and J is TRBJ2-3; 11 bases are a match to TRBD2. Germline loops: CDR1 MGHRA, CDR2 YSYEKL. The V and J ends lost 0 bases and 6 bases, in that order; junction bases with no gene match: 5. The CDR3 is 16 residues long. The CDR3 coding sequence is TGCGCCAGCAGCCAAGATGACGCTAGCGGGAGGGATACGCAGTATTTT. It encodes CASSQDDASGRDTQYF.

The gene calls are TRBV5-5 and TRBJ1-2; TRBD1 matches at 8 bases. The CDR3 has 13 amino acids. V shed 4 bases and J 4 bases; nucleotides not matched to a gene: 3. Germline-derived CDR1 and CDR2 are SGHKS and YYEKEE (reference sequence). The CDR3 region is CASSADRGYGYTF. The CDR3 region has the DNA TGTGCCAGCAGCGCCGACAGGGGCTATGGCTACACCTTC.

The chain recombines TRBV10-3 with TRBJ1-1, with D hard to call. The germline V gene encodes CDR1 ENHRY and CDR2 SYGVKD. V was cut by 8 bases and J by 10 bases, with 14 bases left in between. CDR3 length: 11 residues. This CDR3 is CAIRASGGAFF. CDR3 nucleotides: TGTGCCATCCGGGCTTCGGGAGGAGCTTTCTTT.

The table lists this clone with a count of one. This chain connects TRBV28 to TRBJ1-2, with unresolved D. The germline V and J ends were trimmed by 3 bases and 8 bases, with 10 bases remaining between them. The CDR3 spans 12 residues. Looked up from germline, CDR1 is MDHEN and CDR2 is SYDVKM. The CDR3 sequence is CASSLPDLGYTF. In nucleotides, the CDR3 is TGTGCCAGCAGTTTGCCGGACTTGGGCTACACCTTC.

The chain has TRBV6-5 and TRBJ1-1; D may be TRBD1 (6 bases). The CDR3 length is 14 residues. Trimming stripped 5 bases from V and 1 base from J, with 11 bases between. Per the germline V gene, CDR1 is MNHEY and CDR2 is SVGAGI. CDR3 DNA: TGTGCCAGCAGTATACAGGGTGGGAACACTGAAGCTTTCTTT. It encodes CASSIQGGNTEAFF.